This paragraph reports one T cell receptor beta chain. Measured with immunoSEQ multiplex PCR; TCRdb has only the in-frame clones, and not every one. The sample gives under 250,000 clones, about 88% of which show up once; 15% to 20% is in the top ten. Those enrolled in Seattle joined during active infection and were followed longitudinally afterward. This sample is part of a study of blood T cell repertoires in COVID-19. Study background: Samples taken during acute and convalescent COVID-19 were collected in the United States, Italy and Spain. PBMCs, B-cell-depleted T cells, or T cells were the source of the cDNA or gDNA that made up the material.

Sequenced sample: peripheral blood. The source is a man aged 50-60 years with COVID-19, enrolled during active disease.

CDR3 bases: TGTGCCAGCAGCTTAGGTCCGTCAACTAATGAAAAACTGTTTTTT. Its protein product is CASSLGPSTNEKLFF. J is TRBJ1-4 and V is TRBV7-9; D not certain. The CDR3 loop spans 15 amino acids. The V end was cut by 1 base, the J end by 0 bases, with 6 bases between. From germline, CDR1 is SEHNR and CDR2 FQNEAQ (reference sequence). The entire variable domain, with the rest obtained from reference TRBV7-9 and TRBJ1-4, is as follows: DTGVSQNPRHKITKRGQNVTFRCDPISEHNRLYWYRQTLGQGPEFLTYFQNEAQLEKSRLLSDRFSAERPKGSFSTLEIQRTEQGDSAMYLCASSLGPSTNEKLFFGSGTQLSVL.